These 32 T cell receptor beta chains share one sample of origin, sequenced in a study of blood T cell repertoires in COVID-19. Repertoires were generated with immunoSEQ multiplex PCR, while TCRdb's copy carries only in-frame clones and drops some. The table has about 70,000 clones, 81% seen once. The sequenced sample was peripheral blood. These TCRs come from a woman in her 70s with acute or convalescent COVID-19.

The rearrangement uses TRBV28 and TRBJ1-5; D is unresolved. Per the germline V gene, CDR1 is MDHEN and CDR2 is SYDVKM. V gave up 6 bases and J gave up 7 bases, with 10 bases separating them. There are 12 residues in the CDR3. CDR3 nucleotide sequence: TGTGCCAGCAGCAGTCGGCGGCAGCCCCAGCATTTT. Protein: CASSSRRQPQHF.

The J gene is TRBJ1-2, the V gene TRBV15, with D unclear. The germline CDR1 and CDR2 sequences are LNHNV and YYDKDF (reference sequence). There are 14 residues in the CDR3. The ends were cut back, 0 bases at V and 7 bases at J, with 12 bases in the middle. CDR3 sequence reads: CATSRDLQAGGYTF. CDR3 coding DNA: TGTGCCACCAGCAGAGATCTCCAGGCGGGTGGCTACACCTTC.

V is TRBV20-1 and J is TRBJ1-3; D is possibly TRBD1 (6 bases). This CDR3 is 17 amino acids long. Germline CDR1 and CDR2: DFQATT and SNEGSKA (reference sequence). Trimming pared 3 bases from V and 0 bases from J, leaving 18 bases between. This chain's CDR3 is CSASRKGHMNSGNTIYF. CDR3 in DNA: TGCAGTGCTAGTCGGAAGGGACACATGAACTCTGGAAACACCATATATTTT.

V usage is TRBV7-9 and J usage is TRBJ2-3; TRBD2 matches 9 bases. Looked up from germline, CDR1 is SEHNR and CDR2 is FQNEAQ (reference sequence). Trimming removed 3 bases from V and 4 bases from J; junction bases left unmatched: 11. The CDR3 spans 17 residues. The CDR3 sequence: CASSFASGELFADTQYF. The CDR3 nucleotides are TGTGCCAGCAGCTTCGCTAGCGGGGAGCTGTTTGCAGATACGCAGTATTTT.

CDR3 loop: CASSTGQGGTGELFF. DNA of the CDR3: TGTGCCAGTAGTACGGGACAGGGGGGCACCGGGGAGCTGTTTTTT. The chain couples TRBV19 to TRBJ2-2; 11 positions agree with TRBD1. CDR1 and CDR2 from the germline V gene are LNHDA and SQIVND (reference sequence). The V gene end was trimmed by 4 bases and the J gene end by 4 bases; junction bases not matched to a gene: 2. There are 15 residues in the CDR3. The full variable domain, rest sourced from reference TRBV19 and TRBJ2-2, is DGGITQSPKYLFRKEGQNVTLSCEQNLNHDAMYWYRQDPGQGLRLIYYSQIVNDFQKGDIAEGYSVSREKKESFPLTVTSAQKNPTAFYLCASSTGQGGTGELFFGEGSRLTVL.

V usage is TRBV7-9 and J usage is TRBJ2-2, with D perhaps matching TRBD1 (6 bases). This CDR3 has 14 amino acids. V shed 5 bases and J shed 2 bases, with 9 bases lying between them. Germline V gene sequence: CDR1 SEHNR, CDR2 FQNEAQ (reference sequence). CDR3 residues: CASSLGANTGELFF. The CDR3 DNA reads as TGTGCCAGCAGCCTGGGGGCCAACACCGGGGAGCTGTTTTTT.

The CDR3 coding sequence is TGTGCCAGCAGCCAAGAGGGTGTCGCCGGGGAGCTGTTTTTT. It translates to CASSQEGVAGELFF. The chain carries TRBV11-3 and TRBJ2-2; D may be TRBD2 (5 bases). The ends were cut back, 5 bases at V and 6 bases at J, with 13 bases in the middle. Germline V gene lookup returns CDR1 SGHNT and CDR2 YENEEA. The CDR3 runs 14 residues.

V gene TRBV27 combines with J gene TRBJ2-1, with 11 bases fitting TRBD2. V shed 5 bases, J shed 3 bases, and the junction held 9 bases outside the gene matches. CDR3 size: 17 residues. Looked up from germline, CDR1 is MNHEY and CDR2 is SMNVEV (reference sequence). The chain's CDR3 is CASSGAGTSGFYNEQFF. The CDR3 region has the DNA TGTGCCAGCAGTGGCGCCGGGACTAGCGGTTTCTACAATGAGCAGTTCTTC.

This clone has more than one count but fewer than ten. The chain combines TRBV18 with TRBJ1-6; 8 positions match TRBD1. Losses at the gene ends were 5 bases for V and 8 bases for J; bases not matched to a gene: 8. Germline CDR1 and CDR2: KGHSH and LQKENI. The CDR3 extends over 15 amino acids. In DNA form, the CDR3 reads TGTGCCAGCTCATCCTCGGACAGGGCCGATTCACCCCTCCACTTT. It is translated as CASSSSDRADSPLHF.

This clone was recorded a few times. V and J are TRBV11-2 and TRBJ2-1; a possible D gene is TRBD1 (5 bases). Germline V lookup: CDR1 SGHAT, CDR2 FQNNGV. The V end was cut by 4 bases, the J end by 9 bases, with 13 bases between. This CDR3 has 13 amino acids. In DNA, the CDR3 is TGTGCCAGCAGCTCTAGGGGTCAGGGTGAGCAGTTCTTC. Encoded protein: CASSSRGQGEQFF.

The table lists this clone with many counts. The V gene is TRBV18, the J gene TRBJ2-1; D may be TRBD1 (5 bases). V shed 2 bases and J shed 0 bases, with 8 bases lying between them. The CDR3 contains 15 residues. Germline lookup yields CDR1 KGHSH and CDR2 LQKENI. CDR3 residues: CASSPRGYSYNEQFF. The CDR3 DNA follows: TGTGCCAGCTCACCAAGGGGCTACTCCTACAATGAGCAGTTCTTC.

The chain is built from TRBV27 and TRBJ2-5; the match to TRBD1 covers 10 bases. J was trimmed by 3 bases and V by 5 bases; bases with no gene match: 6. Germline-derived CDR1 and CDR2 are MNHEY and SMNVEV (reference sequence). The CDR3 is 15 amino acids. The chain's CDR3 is CASSPRQGAKETQYF. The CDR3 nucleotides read TGTGCCAGCAGTCCACGACAGGGGGCAAAAGAGACCCAGTACTTC.

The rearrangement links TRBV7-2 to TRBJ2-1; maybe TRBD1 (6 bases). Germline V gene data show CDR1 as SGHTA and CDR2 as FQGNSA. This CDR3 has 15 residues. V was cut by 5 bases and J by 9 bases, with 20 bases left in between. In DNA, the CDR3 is TGTGCCAGCAGCCCAATTACAACTAGAGGGGGTGAGCAGTTCTTC. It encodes CASSPITTRGGEQFF. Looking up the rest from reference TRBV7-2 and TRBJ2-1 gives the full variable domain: GAGVSQSPSNKVTEKGKDVELRCDPISGHTALYWYRQSLGQGLEFLIYFQGNSAPDKSGLPSDRFSAERTGGSVSTLTIQRTQQEDSAVYLCASSPITTRGGEQFFGPGTRLTVL.

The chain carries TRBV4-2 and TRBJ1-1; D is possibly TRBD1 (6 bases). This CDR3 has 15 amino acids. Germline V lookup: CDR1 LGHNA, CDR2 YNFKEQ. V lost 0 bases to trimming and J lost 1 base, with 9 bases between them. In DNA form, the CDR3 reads TGTGCCAGCAGCCAAGACAGGGGAACGAACACTGAAGCTTTCTTT. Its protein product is CASSQDRGTNTEAFF.

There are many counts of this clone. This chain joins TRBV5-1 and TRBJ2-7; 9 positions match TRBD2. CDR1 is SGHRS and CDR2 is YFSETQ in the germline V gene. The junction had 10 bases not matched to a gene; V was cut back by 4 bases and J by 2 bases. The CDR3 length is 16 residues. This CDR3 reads CASSEGLAGGAYEQYF. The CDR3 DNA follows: TGCGCCAGCAGCGAGGGGTTGGCGGGAGGGGCCTACGAGCAGTACTTC.

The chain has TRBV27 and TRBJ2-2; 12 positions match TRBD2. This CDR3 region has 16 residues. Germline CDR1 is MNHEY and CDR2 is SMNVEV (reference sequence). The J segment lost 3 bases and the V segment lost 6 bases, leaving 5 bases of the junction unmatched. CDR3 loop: CASRPSGRAHTGELFF. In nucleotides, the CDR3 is TGTGCCAGCAGGCCTAGCGGGAGGGCCCACACCGGGGAGCTGTTTTTT.

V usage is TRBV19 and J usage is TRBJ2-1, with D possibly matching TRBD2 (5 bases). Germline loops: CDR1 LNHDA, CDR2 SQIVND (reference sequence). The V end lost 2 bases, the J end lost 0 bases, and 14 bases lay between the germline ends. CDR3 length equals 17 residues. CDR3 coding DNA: TGTGCCAGTAGTATATGGGGAGAGGGCAGCTCCTACAATGAGCAGTTCTTC. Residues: CASSIWGEGSSYNEQFF.

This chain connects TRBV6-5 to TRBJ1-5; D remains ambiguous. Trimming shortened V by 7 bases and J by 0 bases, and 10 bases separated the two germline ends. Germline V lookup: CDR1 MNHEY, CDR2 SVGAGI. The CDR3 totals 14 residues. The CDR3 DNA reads TGTGCCAGCACCCGGGAGATTAGCAATCAGCCCCAGCATTTT. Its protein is CASTREISNQPQHF.

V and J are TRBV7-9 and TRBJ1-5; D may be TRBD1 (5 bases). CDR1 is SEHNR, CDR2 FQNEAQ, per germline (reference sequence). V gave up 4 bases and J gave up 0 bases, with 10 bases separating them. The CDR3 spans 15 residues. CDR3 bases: TGTGCCAGCAGCTCTCAGGGAAATAGCAATCAGCCCCAGCATTTT. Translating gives CASSSQGNSNQPQHF.

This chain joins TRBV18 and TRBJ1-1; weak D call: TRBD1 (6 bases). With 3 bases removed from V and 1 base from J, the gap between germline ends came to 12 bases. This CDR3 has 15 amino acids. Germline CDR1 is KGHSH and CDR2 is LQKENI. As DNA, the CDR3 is TGTGCCAGCTCACCCTCGGGACATTCGAACACTGAAGCTTTCTTT. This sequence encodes CASSPSGHSNTEAFF.

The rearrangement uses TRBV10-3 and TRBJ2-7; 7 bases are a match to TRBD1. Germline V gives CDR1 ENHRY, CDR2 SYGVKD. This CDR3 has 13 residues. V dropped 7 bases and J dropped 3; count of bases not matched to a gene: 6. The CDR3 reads CAITRDSLYEQYF. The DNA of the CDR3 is TGTGCCATCACCAGGGACAGCCTCTACGAGCAGTACTTC.

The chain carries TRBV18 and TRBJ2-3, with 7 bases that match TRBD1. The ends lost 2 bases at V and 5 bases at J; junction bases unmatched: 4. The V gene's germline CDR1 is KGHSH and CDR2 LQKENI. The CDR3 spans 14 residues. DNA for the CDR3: TGTGCCAGCTCACCAGACAGGGTTAGAGATACGCAGTATTTT. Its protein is CASSPDRVRDTQYF.

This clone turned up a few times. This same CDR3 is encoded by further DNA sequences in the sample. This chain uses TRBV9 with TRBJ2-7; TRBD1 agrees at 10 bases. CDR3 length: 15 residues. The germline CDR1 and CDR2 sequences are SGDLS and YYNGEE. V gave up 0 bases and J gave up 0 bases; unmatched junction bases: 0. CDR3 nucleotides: TGTGCCAGCAGCGTAGGGACAGGGGGCTCCTACGAGCAGTACTTC. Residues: CASSVGTGGSYEQYF.

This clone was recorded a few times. CDR3 DNA: TGTGCCAGCAGTTATGTTCTCCAGGGTCTGGGCGAGCAGTACTTC. Residues: CASSYVLQGLGEQYF. The chain employs TRBV6-2 or TRBV6-3 and TRBJ2-7; perhaps TRBD1 as D (5 bases). There are 15 residues in the CDR3. CDR1 and CDR2 from the germline V gene are MNHEY and SVGEGT. V was trimmed by 3 bases and J by 6 bases, leaving 18 bases between them.

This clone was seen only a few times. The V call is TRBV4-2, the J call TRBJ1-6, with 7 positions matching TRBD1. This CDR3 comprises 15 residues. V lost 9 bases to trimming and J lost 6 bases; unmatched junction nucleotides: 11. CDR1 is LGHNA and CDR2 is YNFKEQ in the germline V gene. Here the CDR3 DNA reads TGTGCCAGTAACCCCCGGGGACAGCGTAATTCACCCCTCCACTTT. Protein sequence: CASNPRGQRNSPLHF.

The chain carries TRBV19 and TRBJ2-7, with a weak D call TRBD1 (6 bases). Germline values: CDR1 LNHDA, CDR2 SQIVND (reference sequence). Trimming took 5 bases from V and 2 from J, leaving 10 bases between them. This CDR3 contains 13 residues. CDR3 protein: CASSADSAYEQYF. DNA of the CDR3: TGTGCCAGTAGTGCGGACAGCGCCTACGAGCAGTACTTC.

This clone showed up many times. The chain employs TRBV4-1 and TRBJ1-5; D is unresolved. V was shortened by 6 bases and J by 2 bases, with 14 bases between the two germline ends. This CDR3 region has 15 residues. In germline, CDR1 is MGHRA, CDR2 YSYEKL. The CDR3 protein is CASRNLGMGNQPQHF. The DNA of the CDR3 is TGCGCCAGCAGGAACTTGGGCATGGGCAATCAGCCCCAGCATTTT.

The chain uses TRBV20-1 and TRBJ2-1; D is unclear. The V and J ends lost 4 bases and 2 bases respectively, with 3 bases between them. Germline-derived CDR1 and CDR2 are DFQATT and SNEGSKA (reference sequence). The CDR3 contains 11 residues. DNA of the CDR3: TGCAGTGCTAAGCCCTACAATGAGCAGTTCTTC. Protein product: CSAKPYNEQFF.

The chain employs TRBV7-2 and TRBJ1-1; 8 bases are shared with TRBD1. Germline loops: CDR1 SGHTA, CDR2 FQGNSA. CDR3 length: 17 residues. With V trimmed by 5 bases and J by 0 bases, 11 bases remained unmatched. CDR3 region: CASSPGRGQALNTEAFF. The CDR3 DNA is TGTGCCAGCAGCCCAGGCAGGGGGCAGGCCCTGAACACTGAAGCTTTCTTT. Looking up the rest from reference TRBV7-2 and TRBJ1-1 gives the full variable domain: GAGVSQSPSNKVTEKGKDVELRCDPISGHTALYWYRQSLGQGLEFLIYFQGNSAPDKSGLPSDRFSAERTGGSVSTLTIQRTQQEDSAVYLCASSPGRGQALNTEAFFGQGTRLTVV.

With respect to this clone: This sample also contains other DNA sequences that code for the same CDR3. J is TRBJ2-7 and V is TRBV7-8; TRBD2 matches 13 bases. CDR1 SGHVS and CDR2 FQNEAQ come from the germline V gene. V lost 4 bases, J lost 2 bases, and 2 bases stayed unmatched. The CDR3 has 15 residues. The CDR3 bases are TGTGCCAGCAGCTCGGGACTAGCGGGGACCTACGAGCAGTACTTC. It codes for CASSSGLAGTYEQYF.

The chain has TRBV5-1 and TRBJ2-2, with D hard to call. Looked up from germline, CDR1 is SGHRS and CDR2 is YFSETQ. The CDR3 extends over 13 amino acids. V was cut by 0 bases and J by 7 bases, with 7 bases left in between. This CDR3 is CASSLGGDGELFF. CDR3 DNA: TGCGCCAGCAGCTTGGGAGGTGACGGGGAGCTGTTTTTT.

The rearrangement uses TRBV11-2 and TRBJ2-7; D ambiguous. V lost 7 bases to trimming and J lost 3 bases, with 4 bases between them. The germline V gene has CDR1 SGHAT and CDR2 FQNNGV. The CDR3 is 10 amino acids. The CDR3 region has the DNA TGTGCCAGCACCATCTACGAGCAGTACTTC. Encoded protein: CASTIYEQYF.